This record looks at one TCR beta chain sequence and its context. The antigen is undetermined. These data originate in a study of T cells after posttransplantation cyclophosphamide. General study findings and limits: Later blood repertoires were often dominated by clones from the donor CD8+ memory compartment. Skin or GI-infiltrating T cells shared few TRB sequences with blood.

Measured with immunoSEQ multiplex PCR; TCRdb has only the in-frame clones, and not every one. The sample holds tens of thousands of clones; around 98% are singletons and the top ten take 0.13%. In germline, CDR1 is LGHNA, CDR2 YNFKEQ. The V and J ends lost 5 bases and 5 bases respectively, with 15 bases between them. The CDR3 loop spans 14 amino acids. The chain recombines TRBV4-2 with TRBJ2-5; maybe TRBD2 (6 bases). The TCR was taken from a man aged 40-50 years in good health, CMV-negative, and a related stem cell transplant donor. Sequenced input: naive CD8+ T cells sorted from PBMCs. CDR3 DNA sequence: TGTGCCAGCAGCTACGGGGGAGTCTGGGAGACCCAGTACTTC. Residues: CASSYGGVWETQYF.